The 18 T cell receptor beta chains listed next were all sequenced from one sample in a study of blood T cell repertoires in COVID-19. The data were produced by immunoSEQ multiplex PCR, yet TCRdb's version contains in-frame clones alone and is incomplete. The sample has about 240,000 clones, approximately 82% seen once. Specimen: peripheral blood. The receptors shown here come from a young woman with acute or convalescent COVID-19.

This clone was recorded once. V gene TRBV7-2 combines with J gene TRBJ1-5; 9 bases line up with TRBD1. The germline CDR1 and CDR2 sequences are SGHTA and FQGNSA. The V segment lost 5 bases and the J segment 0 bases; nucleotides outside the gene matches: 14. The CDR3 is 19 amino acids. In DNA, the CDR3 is TGTGCCAGCAGCCTTAGGCGGGGACAGGGCAGCTATAGCAATCAGCCCCAGCATTTT. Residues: CASSLRRGQGSYSNQPQHF.

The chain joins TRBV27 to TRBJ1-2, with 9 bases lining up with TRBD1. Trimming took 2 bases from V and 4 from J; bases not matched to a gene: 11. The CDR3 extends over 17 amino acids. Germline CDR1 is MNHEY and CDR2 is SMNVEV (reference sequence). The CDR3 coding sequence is TGTGCCAGCAGTTTAAGGTCTTCGGGACAGGGACTCTATGGCTACACCTTC. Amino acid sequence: CASSLRSSGQGLYGYTF.

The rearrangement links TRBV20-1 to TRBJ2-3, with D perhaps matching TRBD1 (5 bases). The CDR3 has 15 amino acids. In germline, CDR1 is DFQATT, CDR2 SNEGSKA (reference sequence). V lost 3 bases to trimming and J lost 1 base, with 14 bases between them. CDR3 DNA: TGCAGTGCTAGTTATGGGTTAGGGGGCACAGATACGCAGTATTTT. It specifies CSASYGLGGTDTQYF.

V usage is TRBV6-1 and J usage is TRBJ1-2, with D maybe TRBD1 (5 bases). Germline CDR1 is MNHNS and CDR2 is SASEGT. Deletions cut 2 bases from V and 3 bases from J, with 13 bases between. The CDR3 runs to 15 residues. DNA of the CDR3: TGTGCCAGCAGTGAAAACCGGGGGATCGACTATGGCTACACCTTC. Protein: CASSENRGIDYGYTF.

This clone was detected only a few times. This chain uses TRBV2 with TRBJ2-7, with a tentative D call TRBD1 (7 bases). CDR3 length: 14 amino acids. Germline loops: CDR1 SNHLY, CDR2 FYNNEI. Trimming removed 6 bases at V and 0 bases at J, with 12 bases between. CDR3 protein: CASRRGQSSYEQYF. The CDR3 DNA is TGTGCCAGCAGGCGGGGACAGAGCTCCTACGAGCAGTACTTC.

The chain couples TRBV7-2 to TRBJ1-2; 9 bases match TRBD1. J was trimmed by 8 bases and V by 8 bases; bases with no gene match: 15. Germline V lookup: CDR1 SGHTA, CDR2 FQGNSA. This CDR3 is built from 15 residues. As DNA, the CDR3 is TGTGCCAGCTACGACACGGACAGGGGCTGGGTCGGCTACACCTTC. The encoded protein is CASYDTDRGWVGYTF. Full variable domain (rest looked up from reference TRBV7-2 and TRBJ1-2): GAGVSQSPSNKVTEKGKDVELRCDPISGHTALYWYRQSLGQGLEFLIYFQGNSAPDKSGLPSDRFSAERTGGSVSTLTIQRTQQEDSAVYLCASYDTDRGWVGYTFGSGTRLTVV.

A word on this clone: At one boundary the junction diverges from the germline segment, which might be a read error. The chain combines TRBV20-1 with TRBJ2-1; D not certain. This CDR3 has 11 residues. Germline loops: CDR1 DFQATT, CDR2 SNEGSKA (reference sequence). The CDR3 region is CSARDQSVVVF. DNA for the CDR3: TGCAGTGCTAGAGATCAAAGCGTAGTGGTCTTC.

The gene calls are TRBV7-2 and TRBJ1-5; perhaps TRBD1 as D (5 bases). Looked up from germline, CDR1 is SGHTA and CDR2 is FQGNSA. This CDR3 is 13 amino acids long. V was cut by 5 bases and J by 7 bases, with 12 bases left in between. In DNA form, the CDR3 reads TGTGCCAGCAGCCAGGGTGTTGAACAGCCCCAGCATTTT. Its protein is CASSQGVEQPQHF.

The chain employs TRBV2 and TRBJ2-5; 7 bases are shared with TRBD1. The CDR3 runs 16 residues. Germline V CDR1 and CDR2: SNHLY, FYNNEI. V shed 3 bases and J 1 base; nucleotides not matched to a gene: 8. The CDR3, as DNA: TGTGCCAGCAGTGAGGACTTAGAGGGGGCCCAAGAGACCCAGTACTTC. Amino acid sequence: CASSEDLEGAQETQYF.

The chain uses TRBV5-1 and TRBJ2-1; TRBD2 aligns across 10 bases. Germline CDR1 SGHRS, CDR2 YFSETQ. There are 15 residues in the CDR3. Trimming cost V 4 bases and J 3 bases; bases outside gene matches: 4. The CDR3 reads CASSDRLAGYNEQFF. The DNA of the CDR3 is TGCGCCAGCAGCGACAGACTAGCGGGCTACAATGAGCAGTTCTTC.

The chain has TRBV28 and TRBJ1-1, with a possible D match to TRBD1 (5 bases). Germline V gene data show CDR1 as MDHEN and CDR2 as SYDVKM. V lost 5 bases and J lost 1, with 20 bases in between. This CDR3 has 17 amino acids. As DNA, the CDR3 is TGTGCCAGCAGTCCTTCACTAATCCGGGACTGGAACACTGAAGCTTTCTTT. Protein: CASSPSLIRDWNTEAFF.

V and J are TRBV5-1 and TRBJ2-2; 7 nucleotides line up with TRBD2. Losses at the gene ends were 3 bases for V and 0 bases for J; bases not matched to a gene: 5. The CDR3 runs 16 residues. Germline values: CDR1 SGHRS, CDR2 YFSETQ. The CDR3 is CASSWEGSSNTGELFF. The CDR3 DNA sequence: TGCGCCAGCAGCTGGGAGGGTAGTTCGAACACCGGGGAGCTGTTTTTT. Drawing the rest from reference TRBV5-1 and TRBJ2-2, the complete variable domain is KAGVTQTPRYLIKTRGQQVTLSCSPISGHRSVSWYQQTPGQGLQFLFEYFSETQRNKGNFPGRFSGRQFSNSRSEMNVSTLELGDSALYLCASSWEGSSNTGELFFGEGSRLTVL.

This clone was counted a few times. The DNA of the CDR3 is TGTGCCAGCACCCAGGTCGGGACAGCTTATGGCTACACCTTC. Its translation: CASTQVGTAYGYTF. The chain recombines TRBV7-9 with TRBJ1-2; 7 bases map to TRBD1. CDR3 length equals 14 residues. V shed 7 bases and J 5 bases; nucleotides not matched to a gene: 10. The V gene's germline CDR1 is SEHNR and CDR2 FQNEAQ (reference sequence).

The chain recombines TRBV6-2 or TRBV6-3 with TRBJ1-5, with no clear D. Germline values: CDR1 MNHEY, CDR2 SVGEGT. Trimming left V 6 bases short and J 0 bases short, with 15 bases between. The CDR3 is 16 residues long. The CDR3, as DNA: TGTGCCAGCAGCCTCCGTTGGGAGGATAGCAATCAGCCCCAGCATTTT. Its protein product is CASSLRWEDSNQPQHF.

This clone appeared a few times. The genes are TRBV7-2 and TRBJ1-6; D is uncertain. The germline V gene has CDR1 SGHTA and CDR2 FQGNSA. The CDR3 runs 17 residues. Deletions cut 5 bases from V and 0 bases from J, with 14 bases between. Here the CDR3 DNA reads TGTGCCAGCAGCCCCTGGACGGGGAGCTCCTATAATTCACCCCTCCACTTT. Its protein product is CASSPWTGSSYNSPLHF.

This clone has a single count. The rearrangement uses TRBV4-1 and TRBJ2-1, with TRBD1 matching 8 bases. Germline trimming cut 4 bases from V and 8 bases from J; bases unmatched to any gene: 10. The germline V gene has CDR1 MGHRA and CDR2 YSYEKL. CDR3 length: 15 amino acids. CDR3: CASSPGQGGYYEQFF. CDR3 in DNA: TGCGCCAGCAGCCCCGGACAGGGTGGGTACTATGAGCAGTTCTTC.

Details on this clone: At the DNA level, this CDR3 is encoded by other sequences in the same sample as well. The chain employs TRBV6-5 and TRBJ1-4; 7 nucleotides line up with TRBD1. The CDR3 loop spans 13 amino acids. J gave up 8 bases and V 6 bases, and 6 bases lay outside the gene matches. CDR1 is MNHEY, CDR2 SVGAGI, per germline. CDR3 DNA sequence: TGTGCCAGCAGCCGGACAGGAAAGGAAAAACTGTTTTTT. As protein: CASSRTGKEKLFF.

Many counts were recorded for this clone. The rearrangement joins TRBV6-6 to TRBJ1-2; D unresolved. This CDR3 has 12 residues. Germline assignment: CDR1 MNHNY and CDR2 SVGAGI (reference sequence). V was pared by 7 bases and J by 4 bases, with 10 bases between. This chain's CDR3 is CASTNTGYGYTF. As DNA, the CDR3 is TGTGCCAGCACCAACACGGGCTATGGCTACACCTTC.